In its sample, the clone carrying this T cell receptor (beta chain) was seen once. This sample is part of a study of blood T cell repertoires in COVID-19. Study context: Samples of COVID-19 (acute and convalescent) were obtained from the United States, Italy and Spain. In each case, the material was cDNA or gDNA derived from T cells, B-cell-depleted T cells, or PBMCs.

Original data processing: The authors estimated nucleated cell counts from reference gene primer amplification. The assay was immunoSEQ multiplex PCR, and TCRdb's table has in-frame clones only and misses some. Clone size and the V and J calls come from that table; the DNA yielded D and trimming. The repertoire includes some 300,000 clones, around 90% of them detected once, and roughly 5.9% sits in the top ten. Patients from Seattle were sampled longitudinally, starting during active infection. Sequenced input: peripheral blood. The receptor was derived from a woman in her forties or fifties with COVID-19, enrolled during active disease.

The CDR3 reads CASSEVGPRQPQHF. CDR3 nucleotide sequence: TGTGCCAGCAGTGAAGTGGGCCCGCGACAGCCCCAGCATTTT. The chain is built from TRBV2 and TRBJ1-5; D is ambiguous. The V end was cut by 1 base, the J end by 7 bases, with 11 bases between. The CDR3 length is 14 residues. Germline CDR1 SNHLY, CDR2 FYNNEI.